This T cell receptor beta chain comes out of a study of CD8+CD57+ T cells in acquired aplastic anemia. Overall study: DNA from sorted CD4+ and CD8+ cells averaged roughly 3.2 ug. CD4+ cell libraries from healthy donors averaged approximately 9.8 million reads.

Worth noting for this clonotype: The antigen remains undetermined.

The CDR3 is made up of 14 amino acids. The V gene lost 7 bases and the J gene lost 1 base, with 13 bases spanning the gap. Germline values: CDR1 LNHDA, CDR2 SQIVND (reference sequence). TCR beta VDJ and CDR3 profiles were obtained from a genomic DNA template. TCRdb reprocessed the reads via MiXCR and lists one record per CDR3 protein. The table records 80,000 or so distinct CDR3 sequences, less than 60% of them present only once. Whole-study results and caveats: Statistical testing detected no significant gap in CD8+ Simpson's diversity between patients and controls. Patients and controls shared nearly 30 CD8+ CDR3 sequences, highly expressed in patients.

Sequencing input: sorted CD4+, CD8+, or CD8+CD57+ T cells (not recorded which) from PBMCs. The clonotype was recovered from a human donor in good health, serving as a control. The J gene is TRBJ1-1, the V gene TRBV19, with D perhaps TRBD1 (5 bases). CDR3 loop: CASIKLDRNTEAFF. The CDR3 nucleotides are TGTGCCAGTATTAAACTCGACAGGAACACTGAAGCTTTCTTT.